Below, 3 T cell receptor beta chains from the same sample are listed, as sequenced in a study of cytomegalovirus exposure and HLA in healthy donors. It was with 60 Vbeta and 13 Jbeta primers that the PCR ran. Assay: immunoSEQ multiplex PCR; the TCRdb copy retains only in-frame clones and omits some. The sample holds some 150,000 clones, about 78% seen once. Sequenced sample: PBMCs. Source of these receptors: a male donor in good health and CMV-seronegative.

The chain couples TRBV4-3 to TRBJ1-1; D possibly corresponds to TRBD1 (5 bases). Germline lookup yields CDR1 LGHNA and CDR2 YSLEER. The V end lost 4 bases, the J end lost 0 bases, and 15 bases lay between the germline ends. The CDR3 extends over 16 amino acids. CDR3 bases: TGCGCCAGCAGCCCACACCCCGGGGGGGTGAACACTGAAGCTTTCTTT. Translated: CASSPHPGGVNTEAFF.

This clone was recorded once. The CDR3 spells CATSRVPGQSNQPQHF. The CDR3 nucleotides read TGTGCCACCAGCAGAGTTCCGGGACAAAGCAATCAGCCCCAGCATTTT. This sequence joins TRBV15 and TRBJ1-5; possibly TRBD1 for D (6 bases). Trimming removed 1 base from V and 1 base from J, with 11 bases in between. This CDR3 comprises 16 residues. The germline CDR1 and CDR2 sequences are LNHNV and YYDKDF (reference sequence).

The rearrangement links TRBV5-1 to TRBJ1-1, with D tentatively TRBD1 (5 bases). With 7 bases removed from V and 4 bases from J, the gap between germline ends came to 14 bases. The CDR3 covers 13 residues. CDR1 is SGHRS and CDR2 is YFSETQ in the germline V gene. CDR3 in amino acids: CASQTGGGTEAFF. CDR3 bases: TGCGCCAGCCAGACGGGGGGGGGCACTGAAGCTTTCTTT.